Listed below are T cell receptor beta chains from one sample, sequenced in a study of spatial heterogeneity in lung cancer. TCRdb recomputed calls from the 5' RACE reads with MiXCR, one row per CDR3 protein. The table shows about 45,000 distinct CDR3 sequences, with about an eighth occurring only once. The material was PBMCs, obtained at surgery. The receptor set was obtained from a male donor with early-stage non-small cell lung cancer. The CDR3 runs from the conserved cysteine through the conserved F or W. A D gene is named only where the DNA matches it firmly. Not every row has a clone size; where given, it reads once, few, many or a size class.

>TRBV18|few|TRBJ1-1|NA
TGTGCCAGCTCACCACTGAACAGCCTGAACACTGAAGCTTTCTTT
CASSPLNSLNTEAFF
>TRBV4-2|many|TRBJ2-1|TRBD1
TGTGCCAGTAACAGGGGCCCTAGGGATGAGCAGTTCTTC
CASNRGPRDEQFF
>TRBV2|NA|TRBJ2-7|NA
TGTGCCAGCAGTGATCTACTTACCTACGAGCAGTACTTC
CASSDLLTYEQYF
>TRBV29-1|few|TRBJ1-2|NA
TGCAGCGTTGACAGAGAATTCTACACCTTC
CSVDREFYTF
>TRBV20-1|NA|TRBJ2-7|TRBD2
TGCAGTGCTAGACTAGCGGAGAACTACGAGCAGTACTTC
CSARLAENYEQYF
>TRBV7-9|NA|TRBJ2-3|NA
TGTGCCAGCAGCTTAGCGGGGTACACAGATACGCAGTATTTT
CASSLAGYTDTQYF
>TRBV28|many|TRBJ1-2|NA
TGTGCCAGCAGTTACGGCGGAGGACTCTATGGCTACACCTTC
CASSYGGGLYGYTF
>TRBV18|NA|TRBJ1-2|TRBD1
TGTGCCAGCTCACTGGAGGGGGCATCTGGCTACACCTTC
CASSLEGASGYTF
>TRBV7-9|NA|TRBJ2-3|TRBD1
TGTGCCAGCAGCTTCCGGGACAGGGTCACAGATACGCAGTATTTT
CASSFRDRVTDTQYF
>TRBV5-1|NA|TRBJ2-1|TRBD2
TGCGCCAGCAGCTTTCGGACTAGCGGGCCCAATGAGCAGTTCTTC
CASSFRTSGPNEQFF
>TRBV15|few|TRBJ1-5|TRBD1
TGTGCCACCAGCAGTCCGGACAGGAAACTTCAGCCCCAGCATTTT
CATSSPDRKLQPQHF
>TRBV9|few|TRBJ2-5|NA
TGTGCCAGCAGCGTAGAACAGGGAGTGTTTTCGGAGACCCAGTACTTC
CASSVEQGVFSETQYF
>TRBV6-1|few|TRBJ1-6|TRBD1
TGTGCCAGCAGCCCCAGGGCAGGGGGCGATAATTCACCCCTCCACTTT
CASSPRAGGDNSPLHF
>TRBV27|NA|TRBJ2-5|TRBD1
TGTGCCAGCAGTTTATCCCGGACAGGAAGTAAGGAGACCCAGTACTTC
CASSLSRTGSKETQYF
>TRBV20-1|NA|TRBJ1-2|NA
TGCAGTGCTAGGGGCCGGGCCGAGGCGTATGGCTACACCTTC
CSARGRAEAYGYTF
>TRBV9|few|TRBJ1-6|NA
TGTGCCAGCAGCGTAGGAACAGGCCGAAATTCACCCCTCCACTTT
CASSVGTGRNSPLHF
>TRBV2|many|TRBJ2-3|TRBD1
TGTGCCAGCAGGGACAGGGGAGGAGGGGATACGCAGTATTTT
CASRDRGGGDTQYF